This TCR beta chain originates from a study of blood T cell repertoires in COVID-19. Using immunoSEQ multiplex PCR, the repertoire was profiled, and TCRdb retains in-frame clones only, with some absent. The data hold over 100,000 clones, with around nine tenths observed a single time. Per the germline V gene, CDR1 is DFQATT and CDR2 is SNEGSKA (reference sequence). The junction had 8 bases not matched to a gene; V was cut back by 3 bases and J by 6 bases. The CDR3 contains 14 residues. The material sequenced was peripheral blood. V gene TRBV20-1 combines with J gene TRBJ2-1; TRBD2 aligns across 7 bases. This sequence was found in a human donor in a cohort sampled during active COVID-19. This chain's CDR3 is CSASGGSGFNEQFF. For the CDR3, the DNA is TGCAGTGCTAGTGGCGGGAGCGGGTTCAATGAGCAGTTCTTC.